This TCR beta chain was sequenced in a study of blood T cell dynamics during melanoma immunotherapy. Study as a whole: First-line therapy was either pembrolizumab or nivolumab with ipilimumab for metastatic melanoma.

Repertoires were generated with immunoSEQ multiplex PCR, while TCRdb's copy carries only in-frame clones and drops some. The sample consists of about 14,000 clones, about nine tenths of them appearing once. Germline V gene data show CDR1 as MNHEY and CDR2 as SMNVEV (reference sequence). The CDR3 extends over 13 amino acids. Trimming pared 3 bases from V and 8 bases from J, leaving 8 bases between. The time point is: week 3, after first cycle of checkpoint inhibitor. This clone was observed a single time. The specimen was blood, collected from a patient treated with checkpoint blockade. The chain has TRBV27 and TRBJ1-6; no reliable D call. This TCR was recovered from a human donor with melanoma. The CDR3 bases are TGTGCCAGCAGTTTGGTCTCCTATTCACCCCTCCACTTT. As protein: CASSLVSYSPLHF.